The clone carrying this T cell receptor beta chain was detected once. Its cognate antigen is unknown. Genes and germline are mouse. The sequence runs out 1 residue before the end of the CDR3; the remainder is reconstructed from the germline J gene. Sample time point: mouse harvest day 7 after allogeneic transplant. The graft held 10^6 splenic CD5+ T cells and 10^7 T-cell-depleted bone marrow cells. The data were obtained in a study of tissue T cells after allogeneic stem cell transplantation. Study conclusions and caveats: Only a limited share of tissue TCRs appeared in blood or spleen. Anatomically similar tissues had similar TCR repertoires within each patient.

This CDR3 contains 17 residues. The germline CDR1 and CDR2 sequences are KGHTA and FQNQQP. Measured with immunoSEQ multiplex PCR; TCRdb has only the in-frame clones, and not every one. The sample has 7,500 to 8,500 clones, around 42% seen once. V usage is TRBV23 and J usage is TRBJ2-5; the table's D call, TRBD2, was not checked against the DNA. The specimen was gut tissue. The TCR sequence derives from a female BALB/c mouse given C57BL/6 T cells with graft-versus-host disease after an allogeneic hematopoietic cell transplant. The sequenced CDR3 bases are TGCTCCAGCACTCCGGGACTGGGGGGGTATAACCAAGACACCCAGTAC. Protein sequence: CSSTPGLGGYNQDTQY. The full-length CDR3 reads as CSSTPGLGGYNQDTQYF.